The next 27 T cell receptor beta chains were all read from a single sample in a study of post-analysis software for immune sequencing data. Study results and limitations: In patients, TRBV5-6, TRBV5-1 and TRBV20-1 belonged to roughly five TRBV segments found more frequently than in controls.

cDNA libraries for TCR beta contained unique molecular identifiers. TCRdb re-analysed the PCR reads in MiXCR, keeping a single row per CDR3 protein. Of roughly 620,000 distinct CDR3 sequences listed, 44% are singletons. These receptors have no identified antigens. Sequenced input: blood. The receptors were gathered from a girl aged 10-17 years with multiple sclerosis.

The chain is built from TRBV6-6 and TRBJ2-1; 10 bases match TRBD1. The CDR3 totals 16 residues. V was clipped by 2 bases and J by 4 bases; unmatched bases: 5. Germline CDR1 MNHNY, CDR2 SVGAGI (reference sequence). The CDR3 spells CASSYPDRGPYNEQFF. CDR3 nucleotides: TGTGCCAGCAGTTACCCCGACAGGGGGCCGTACAATGAGCAGTTCTTC.

V gene TRBV5-1 combines with J gene TRBJ2-3, with TRBD1 identical over 7 bases. CDR3 length: 17 residues. Per the germline V gene, CDR1 is SGHRS and CDR2 is YFSETQ. Trimming cost V 9 bases and J 3 bases; bases outside gene matches: 19. The CDR3 region has the DNA TGCGCCACTGCGAGACGGCCCCCGACAGGGTTGACAGATACGCAGTATTTT. Its translation is CATARRPPTGLTDTQYF.

This chain joins TRBV4-1 and TRBJ1-4, with D possibly TRBD1 on 5 matching bases. This CDR3 is 19 amino acids long. Looked up from germline, CDR1 is MGHRA and CDR2 is YSYEKL. V lost 0 bases, J lost 1 base, and 18 bases lay in between. CDR3 residues: CASSQEARGLGETNEKLFF. The CDR3 DNA is TGCGCCAGCAGCCAAGAGGCTCGGGGCTTGGGTGAAACTAATGAAAAACTGTTTTTT.

The chain couples TRBV12-3 or TRBV12-4 to TRBJ2-3, with D possibly being TRBD2 (5 bases). The CDR3 is made up of 14 amino acids. V lost 6 bases, J lost 6 bases, and 16 bases lay in between. The chain's CDR3 is CASRPGGIRDTQYF. The CDR3 DNA reads as TGTGCCAGCAGACCAGGAGGTATCCGGGATACGCAGTATTTT.

This sequence joins TRBV12-3 or TRBV12-4 and TRBJ2-7; 8 bases agree with TRBD1. V lost 3 bases to trimming and J lost 6 bases; unmatched junction nucleotides: 10. The CDR3 is 15 residues long. CDR3 residues: CASSFSPRGLGEQYF. In nucleotides, the CDR3 is TGTGCCAGCAGTTTTTCCCCCAGGGGGCTGGGCGAGCAGTACTTC.

This clonotype was detected a few times. V gene TRBV10-3 combines with J gene TRBJ2-1; 7 bases map to TRBD1. V gave up 6 bases and J gave up 4 bases; unmatched junction bases: 9. Germline CDR1 ENHRY, CDR2 SYGVKD. The CDR3 runs to 15 residues. The DNA for the CDR3 is TGTGCCATCAGGGGGTTCGGACAGGAATACAATGAGCAGTTCTTC. Its translation: CAIRGFGQEYNEQFF.

This clonotype was counted only a few times. For the CDR3, the DNA is TGTGCCACCAAGGGGACAAACTCTGGGGCCAACGTCCTGACTTTC. Protein: CATKGTNSGANVLTF. The chain employs TRBV10-3 and TRBJ2-6; tentative D call: TRBD1 (6 bases). CDR3 length equals 15 residues. The germline V gene has CDR1 ENHRY and CDR2 SYGVKD. With 10 bases removed from V and 0 bases from J, the gap between germline ends came to 13 bases.

This clonotype was observed a few times. CDR3 amino acids: CASSQSRNTEAFF. CDR3 nucleotides: TGTGCCAGCAGCCAGTCCAGGAACACTGAAGCTTTCTTT. The chain joins TRBV11-1 to TRBJ1-1; D is ambiguous. The CDR3 spans 13 residues. Germline lookup yields CDR1 SGHAT and CDR2 FQDESV (reference sequence). V was clipped by 5 bases and J by 1 base, with 8 bases between them.

V is TRBV12-3 or TRBV12-4 and J is TRBJ1-6, with D possibly matching TRBD1 (6 bases). V shed 6 bases and J shed 0 bases, with 12 bases lying between them. There are 16 residues in the CDR3. The CDR3 coding sequence is TGTGCCAGCAGACCGGGACACCTCTCCTATAATTCACCCCTCCACTTT. Protein product: CASRPGHLSYNSPLHF.

The rearrangement links TRBV6-6 to TRBJ2-1, with TRBD2 identical over 8 bases. V was pared by 4 bases and J by 6 bases, with 8 bases of the junction left unmatched. The germline V gene encodes CDR1 MNHNY and CDR2 SVGAGI (reference sequence). This CDR3 spans 15 amino acids. The DNA of the CDR3 is TGTGCCAGCAGTTTGGATCAAGCGGGAGTCAATGAGCAGTTCTTC. Its protein is CASSLDQAGVNEQFF.

This sequence joins TRBV6-6 and TRBJ1-2; D gene unclear. Germline loops: CDR1 MNHNY, CDR2 SVGAGI (reference sequence). Trimming took 0 bases from V and 7 from J, leaving 9 bases between them. This CDR3 spans 13 amino acids. The CDR3 protein is CASSYSEAGGYTF. The CDR3 DNA reads TGTGCCAGCAGTTACTCGGAGGCGGGTGGCTACACCTTC.

This clonotype was seen a handful of times. The J gene is TRBJ2-3, the V gene TRBV7-9, with unresolved D. Germline V gene lookup returns CDR1 SEHNR and CDR2 FQNEAQ (reference sequence). The CDR3 runs 13 residues. The ends were cut back, 5 bases at V and 4 bases at J, with 10 bases in the middle. The DNA for the CDR3 is TGTGCCAGCAGCGTCTGGGATGCAGATACGCAGTATTTT. The encoded protein is CASSVWDADTQYF.

The chain links TRBV7-2 to TRBJ2-4, with a weak D call TRBD1 (6 bases). TRBJ2-7 explains the end of the DNA better; the J call may be wrong. There are 15 residues in the CDR3. In germline, CDR1 is SGHTA, CDR2 FQGNSA. Here the CDR3 DNA reads TGTGCCAGCAGCTCTCACCGGGACAATCCCTACGAGCAGTACTTC. It specifies CASSSHRDNPYEQYF.

This clonotype was counted a few times. The rearrangement joins TRBV10-3 to TRBJ1-1; a weak D match, TRBD1 (5 bases). The CDR3 length is 12 residues. Germline-derived CDR1 and CDR2 are ENHRY and SYGVKD. V was shortened by 0 bases and J by 9 bases, with 8 bases between the two germline ends. The CDR3 coding sequence is TGTGCCATCAGTGAGTCGACAGAAAAAGCTTTCTTT. Protein product: CAISESTEKAFF.

The gene calls are TRBV20-1 and TRBJ1-1; no firm D call. This CDR3 region has 14 residues. The V gene's germline CDR1 is DFQATT and CDR2 SNEGSKA (reference sequence). V was trimmed by 3 bases and J by 1 base, leaving 12 bases between them. CDR3 bases: TGCAGTGCTAGTCAGTGGTTTGGGAACACTGAAGCTTTCTTT. Protein product: CSASQWFGNTEAFF.

There are many counts of this clonotype. The genes are TRBV4-1 and TRBJ2-5; possibly TRBD2 for D (7 bases). CDR3 length: 16 amino acids. Between the trimmed V and J ends, which lost 8 bases and 5 bases, there was a span of 24 bases. Germline CDR1 is MGHRA and CDR2 is YSYEKL. The CDR3 is CASAPSFGGAGETQYF. In nucleotides, the CDR3 is TGCGCCAGCGCCCCTTCCTTTGGGGGGGCCGGGGAGACCCAGTACTTC.

The chain carries TRBV7-8 and TRBJ2-7; TRBD2 aligns across 10 bases. After removal of 3 bases from V and 4 bases from J, the junction contained 6 bases not matched to a gene. CDR1 and CDR2 from the germline V gene are SGHVS and FQNEAQ. The CDR3 runs 15 residues. This CDR3 is CASSLWLAGDYEQYF. As DNA, the CDR3 is TGTGCCAGCAGCTTGTGGCTAGCGGGAGATTACGAGCAGTACTTC.

CDR3 DNA: TGCGCCAGCAGCCGTCTGGCCCCCGATACGCAGTATTTT. It specifies CASSRLAPDTQYF. This chain connects TRBV4-1 to TRBJ2-3; D ambiguous. Germline V gene sequence: CDR1 MGHRA, CDR2 YSYEKL. The CDR3 runs to 13 residues. Trimming removed 4 bases at V and 6 bases at J, with 11 bases between.

The chain combines TRBV5-1 with TRBJ1-2, with a possible D match to TRBD1 (6 bases). Per germline, CDR1 SGHRS and CDR2 YFSETQ. The CDR3 loop spans 14 amino acids. V was shortened by 4 bases and J by 8 bases, with 18 bases between the two germline ends. The chain's CDR3 is CASSPGWQGIGYTF. The DNA of the CDR3 is TGCGCCAGCAGCCCCGGCTGGCAGGGGATAGGCTACACCTTC.

The CDR3 reads CSARRQGLNYGYTF. The CDR3 nucleotides are TGCAGTGCTAGAAGGCAGGGCCTTAACTATGGCTACACCTTC. J is TRBJ1-2 and V is TRBV20-1, with D possibly being TRBD1 (5 bases). Per germline, CDR1 DFQATT and CDR2 SNEGSKA (reference sequence). V dropped 2 bases and J dropped 1 base, with 11 bases sitting between them. The CDR3 loop spans 14 amino acids.

This chain connects TRBV9 to TRBJ2-5; 9 positions agree with TRBD1. After removal of 4 bases from V and 3 bases from J, the junction contained 10 bases not matched to a gene. The CDR3 has 16 residues. Germline V CDR1 and CDR2: SGDLS, YYNGEE. In DNA form, the CDR3 reads TGTGCCAGCAGCCCCCGGGACAGGGTAGTCGAAGAGACCCAGTACTTC. Amino acids: CASSPRDRVVEETQYF.

The V call is TRBV28, the J call TRBJ2-7; TRBD2 aligns across 12 bases. With 4 bases clipped from V and 3 bases from J, the junction kept 10 bases outside the gene matches. The CDR3 has 17 amino acids. Germline CDR1 is MDHEN and CDR2 is SYDVKM. CDR3 region: CASSSALAGGRIYEQYF. The DNA for the CDR3 is TGTGCCAGCAGTTCCGCACTAGCGGGAGGCCGTATCTACGAGCAGTACTTC.

The CDR3 loop is CASTEQGGADTQYF. The CDR3 DNA follows: TGTGCCAGCACCGAACAGGGCGGCGCAGATACGCAGTATTTT. This chain connects TRBV2 to TRBJ2-3, with D perhaps matching TRBD1 (6 bases). Trimming removed 7 bases at V and 4 bases at J, with 15 bases between. Germline loops: CDR1 SNHLY, CDR2 FYNNEI. The CDR3 extends over 14 amino acids.

The CDR3 protein is CASSPTSTILQFF. In nucleotides, the CDR3 is TGTGCCAGCAGCCCTACCTCCACCATATTGCAGTTCTTC. The chain employs TRBV5-6 and TRBJ2-1; D ambiguous. V was cut by 4 bases and J by 12 bases, with 17 bases left in between. This CDR3 comprises 13 residues. Per the germline V gene, CDR1 is SGHDT and CDR2 is YYEEEE.

This clonotype showed up just a few times. The rearrangement links TRBV28 to TRBJ2-7; 7 bases match TRBD2. This CDR3 spans 12 amino acids. Germline CDR1 is MDHEN and CDR2 is SYDVKM. V gave up 5 bases and J gave up 4 bases; unmatched junction bases: 2. Written as DNA, the CDR3 is TGTGCCAGCAGTGGGGGGGTTTACGAGCAGTACTTC. As protein: CASSGGVYEQYF.

This clonotype was picked up a small number of times. The chain is built from TRBV7-2 and TRBJ2-7; 9 bases are shared with TRBD2. Trimming took 3 bases from V and 4 from J; bases not matched to a gene: 7. CDR1 is SGHTA and CDR2 is FQGNSA in the germline V gene. This CDR3 is 15 amino acids long. DNA of the CDR3: TGTGCCAGCAGCTTGGCCGGGACTAGCTCGTACGAGCAGTACTTC. This sequence encodes CASSLAGTSSYEQYF.

The chain uses TRBV20-1 and TRBJ2-7, with a possible D match to TRBD1 (6 bases). V was trimmed by 5 bases and J by 3 bases, leaving 11 bases between them. The CDR3 totals 12 residues. The germline gives CDR1 DFQATT, CDR2 SNEGSKA (reference sequence). The CDR3 sequence is CSAEDRFYEQYF. CDR3 DNA sequence: TGCAGTGCTGAAGACAGGTTCTACGAGCAGTACTTC.